The rows below give T cell receptor beta chains drawn from one sample of a study of beta chain features in type 1 diabetes. Measured with immunoSEQ multiplex PCR; TCRdb has only the in-frame clones, and not every one. This table holds 550,000 to 850,000 clones, over 10% found once. The sequenced material came from naive CD4+ T cells from blood. The receptors derive from a man aged 18 to 35 with type 1 diabetes. Both conserved end residues are trimmed from each CDR3. Not every row has a clone size; where given, it reads once, few, many or a size class.

length,size,J,V,CDR3
12,few,TRBJ1-2,TRBV5-4,ASSVDSGLEGYT
9,few,TRBJ1-2,TRBV19,ATGGYYGYT
13,-,TRBJ2-1,TRBV9,ASSVDGQGSGEQF
13,-,TRBJ2-4,TRBV7-2,ASSPGWGLENIQY
12,few,TRBJ2-7,TRBV5-1,ASSLGDRGYEQY
13,-,TRBJ1-3,TRBV25-1,ASSNRGNSGNTIY
13,-,TRBJ1-1,TRBV7-9,ASSLLGRKNTEAF
13,few,TRBJ2-7,TRBV5-6,ASSLIPDRKYEQY
13,few,TRBJ2-7,TRBV2,ASSGIPLVVNEQY
11,-,TRBJ2-7,TRBV30,AWSRQSSYEQY
10,few,TRBJ2-5,TRBV6-5,ATTAAQETQY
13,few,TRBJ2-3,TRBV18,ASSRTGQGTDTQY
13,-,TRBJ2-2,TRBV14,ASSTEVWFPGELF
11,-,TRBJ2-1,TRBV6-5,ASSTPPGAEQF
14,-,TRBJ1-2,TRBV19,ASSLKVGQGNYGYT
14,few,TRBJ2-7,TRBV2,ASRRSQHRATYEQY
10,-,TRBJ2-1,TRBV6-5,ASVSDSLEQF
13,-,TRBJ1-2,TRBV25-1,ASSEQTDSWEGYT
9,-,TRBJ1-1,TRBV20-1,SASRDGEAF
13,-,TRBJ2-3,TRBV5-1,ASSSKPGSTDTQY
11,-,TRBJ1-5,TRBV7-9,ASSQGGDQPQH
12,few,TRBJ2-5,TRBV19,ATKNTGGRETQY
13,-,TRBJ2-3,TRBV5-1,ASSLEGQLADTQY
11,-,TRBJ1-2,TRBV30,AWRGTGSYGYT
13,few,TRBJ2-3,TRBV19,ATRESGGGLDTQY
13,-,TRBJ2-3,TRBV29-1,SVEFNPIGPDTQY
12,-,TRBJ1-5,TRBV5-8,ASSLARENQPQH
14,few,TRBJ2-2,TRBV30,AWSGPGLGNTGELF
11,-,TRBJ1-1,TRBV19,ASSTAGYTEAF
13,few,TRBJ2-3,TRBV10-3,AISVTSGESDTQY
11,few,TRBJ1-1,TRBV7-8,ASIAGGNTEAF
11,-,TRBJ1-2,TRBV28,ASTIQGSYGYT
15,-,TRBJ2-1,TRBV5-1,ASSPLTSGGAGDEQF
10,-,TRBJ2-5,TRBV7-9,ASSFGEETQY
13,few,TRBJ2-1,TRBV5-4,ASSLGLADYNEQF
12,-,TRBJ2-1,TRBV6-5,ATSTLSSYNEQF
9,-,TRBJ1-4,TRBV30,AWSPGEKLF
14,-,TRBJ2-5,TRBV6-5,ASSYSGLAGGETQY
13,-,TRBJ2-2,TRBV7-6,ASSSRTGNTGELF
14,-,TRBJ2-5,TRBV30,AWSVHGTATSETQY
13,-,TRBJ1-4,TRBV5-6,ASSVWTGGDEKLF
11,few,TRBJ1-2,TRBV29-1,SVESGTYYGYT
12,few,TRBJ2-7,TRBV6-6,ASSYPSGGREQY
10,-,TRBJ2-1,TRBV30,AWTPAANEQF
13,few,TRBJ2-7,TRBV4-1,ASSQGLAGLYEQY
11,few,TRBJ1-4,TRBV30,AWSVQGGEKLF
12,few,TRBJ2-3,TRBV18,ASSPMSVSDTQY
13,-,TRBJ2-1,TRBV9,ASPIRESSYNEQF
16,-,TRBJ2-7,TRBV15,ATSRADVGLSSSYEQY
12,few,TRBJ1-2,TRBV5-4,ASSSDGIPYGYT
13,few,TRBJ2-7,TRBV18,ASSPYRGIGYEQY
13,few,TRBJ1-5,TRBV7-9,ASSPLASIGQPQH
12,-,TRBJ2-2,TRBV9,ASTTDRGAGELF
9,few,TRBJ2-7,TRBV6-6,ASSPRYEQY